The rows below give T cell receptor beta chains drawn from one sample of a study of control samples from healthy donors and cancer patients. Sequencing was performed with immunoSEQ multiplex PCR; in TCRdb, only in-frame clones are kept and a portion is missing. The sample includes about 98,000 clones, around three quarters seen only once; the top ten take over 9.5%. The specimen was blood. These TCRs come from a woman aged 25 to 39 in good health. CDR3s include the opening cysteine and the closing phenylalanine or tryptophan. The D gene is left open where the match is weak. The size field is filled for only some rows; it gives once, few, many or a size class.

TRBV6-6	15	NA	TRBJ1-5	NA	TGTGCCAGCAGTTTGACAGGAGGGAGCAATCAGCCCCAGCATTTT	CASSLTGGSNQPQHF
TRBV11-2	15	NA	TRBJ1-3	NA	TGTGCCAGCAGCTCCGGGAGGGGCGGTGGAAACACCATATATTTT	CASSSGRGGGNTIYF
TRBV15	14	TRBD1	TRBJ1-6	NA	TGTGCCACCAGCAGGACAGGGGGGTATTCACCCCTCCACTTT	CATSRTGGYSPLHF
TRBV27	16	TRBD1	TRBJ2-1	NA	TGTGCCAGCAGGGGCGGCTGGGACAGGGTAAACAATGAGCAGTTCTTC	CASRGGWDRVNNEQFF
TRBV7-2	14	NA	TRBJ2-7	few	TGTGCCAGCAGCTCCCCGGACCTAGCCTACGAGCAGTACTTC	CASSSPDLAYEQYF
TRBV12-5	15	TRBD1	TRBJ2-1	once	TGTGCTAGTGGTTTGGTCAGACAGGGTATCGATGAGCAGTTCTTC	CASGLVRQGIDEQFF
TRBV5-5	17	NA	TRBJ2-6	NA	TGTGCCAGCAGCTCAAATGCGGGGTCCTCTGGGGCCAACGTCCTGACTTTC	CASSSNAGSSGANVLTF
TRBV6-1	15	NA	TRBJ1-2	NA	TGTGCCAGCAGTGAAGCGCTAGGGCTCAACTATGGCTACACCTTC	CASSEALGLNYGYTF
TRBV10-3	16	TRBD1	TRBJ1-2	NA	TGTGCCATCAGTGAGCAAAGTTGGGACAGGATCTATGGCTACACCTTC	CAISEQSWDRIYGYTF
TRBV9	22	TRBD2	TRBJ2-3	NA	TGTGCCAGCAGCCCCCCGCCCCGGGGAACTAGCGGGGGCCGAACTAGCACAGATACGCAGTATTTT	CASSPPPRGTSGGRTSTDTQYF
TRBV5-1	13	NA	TRBJ2-5	few	TGCGCCAGCAGCTTGGGAACCCAAGAGACCCAGTACTTC	CASSLGTQETQYF
TRBV29-1	12	NA	TRBJ1-5	NA	TGCAGCGTCCAGGTTAGCAATCAGCCCCAGCATTTT	CSVQVSNQPQHF
TRBV15	15	TRBD1	TRBJ2-7	NA	TGTGCCACCAGCAGACGTCCGGGACAGAACTACGAGCAGTACTTC	CATSRRPGQNYEQYF
TRBV6-5	11	NA	TRBJ2-5	NA	TGTGCCAGCGTTAAGGGGGAGACCCAGTACTTC	CASVKGETQYF
TRBV27	16	TRBD1	TRBJ2-7	NA	TGTGCCAGCAGTATATCCGGGACAGGGAGATTCTACGAGCAGTACTTC	CASSISGTGRFYEQYF
TRBV5-1	16	TRBD2	TRBJ2-1	NA	TGCGCCAGCAGCCCGACCGGCGGGAGCTCCTACAATGAGCAGTTCTTC	CASSPTGGSSYNEQFF
TRBV6-2/TRBV6-3	12	NA	TRBJ2-7	NA	TGTGCCAGCAGTTCGTGGGTCTACGAGCAGTACTTC	CASSSWVYEQYF
TRBV19	14	TRBD1	TRBJ2-7	NA	TGTGCCAGTAGTATCCAGGACAGGGAGGACGAGCAGTACTTC	CASSIQDREDEQYF
TRBV9	14	NA	TRBJ1-1	NA	TGTGCCAGCAGCGTACAGGGAATCGGTACTGAAGCTTTCTTT	CASSVQGIGTEAFF
TRBV18	14	NA	TRBJ1-1	NA	TGTGCCAGCTCGCGGGACTCTGGCGACACTGAAGCTTTCTTT	CASSRDSGDTEAFF
TRBV4-3	15	TRBD1	TRBJ2-7	NA	TGCGCCAGCAGCCTCGTCCCGGGACAGGGGAACGAGCAGTACTTC	CASSLVPGQGNEQYF
TRBV30	13	NA	TRBJ1-2	NA	TGTGCCTGGAGGGCGACAGGTGCTGAGGGCTACACCTTC	CAWRATGAEGYTF
TRBV7-8	16	TRBD1	TRBJ2-7	NA	TGTGCCAGCAGCTCACTCCGGGACAGGGTCTCCTACGAGCAGTACTTC	CASSSLRDRVSYEQYF
TRBV19	15	TRBD1	TRBJ1-2	NA	TGTGCCAGTAGTTCGGTGCGTACAGGGGGCCCTGGCTACACCTTC	CASSSVRTGGPGYTF
TRBV7-5	16	NA	TRBJ2-1	NA	TGTGCCAGAAGCTCGCTGGGACAGAGCTCCTACAATGAGCAGTTCTTC	CARSSLGQSSYNEQFF
TRBV19	13	NA	TRBJ2-5	NA	TGTGCCAGTGCACAGGGATACCAAGAGACCCAGTACTTC	CASAQGYQETQYF
TRBV7-8	13	NA	TRBJ1-2	few	TGTGCCAGCAGCTTCGGCAGTAACTATGGCTACACCTTC	CASSFGSNYGYTF
TRBV2	13	NA	TRBJ1-6	NA	TGTGCCAGCAGTGAACAGGGTAATTCACCCCTCCACTTT	CASSEQGNSPLHF
TRBV13	15	TRBD1	TRBJ2-5	NA	TGTGCCAGCAGCCGTACCGGGACAGGGACAGAGACCCAGTACTTC	CASSRTGTGTETQYF
TRBV6-1	13	NA	TRBJ1-3	NA	TGTGCCAGCAGTGAAGCCTCCTTAAACACCATATATTTT	CASSEASLNTIYF
TRBV21-1	15	NA	TRBJ1-1	few	TGTGCCAGCAACCCGACAGGGGGCAAAAGCACTGAAGCTTTCTTT	CASNPTGGKSTEAFF
TRBV7-2	17	TRBD2	TRBJ2-1	once	TGTGCCAGCAGCCCCGGACTAGCTAGCGGAACCCGGAATGAGCAGTTCTTC	CASSPGLASGTRNEQFF
TRBV19	14	NA	TRBJ2-4	NA	TGTGCCAGTAGTGGCCTTGAGGCCACAAACATTCAGTACTTC	CASSGLEATNIQYF